What follows is one T cell receptor (beta chain) and its context. The germline V gene has CDR1 LGHDT and CDR2 YNNKEL (reference sequence). V trimming: 4 bases; J trimming: 1 base; junction bases outside the gene matches: 4. The CDR3 is made up of 15 amino acids. The data were obtained in a study of CD8 T cells in Susac syndrome. RNA in amounts of about 0.5 to 1 ug was reverse transcribed with random hexamers. TCRdb reprocessed the immunoSEQ multiplex PCR reads via MiXCR and lists one record per CDR3 protein. This sample has just under 150,000 distinct CDR3 sequences, with approximately 93% found just once. TCR beta sequencing covered blood CD8+ and CD4+ T cells. Isolation of CD8+ and CD4+ T cells was performed negatively, whereas enrichment of TEMRA cells was done by FACS.

Specimen: CD4+ T cells from PBMCs. The chain combines TRBV3-1 with TRBJ1-3; 7 bases map to TRBD1. The receptor was derived from a human donor in good health. DNA of the CDR3: TGTGCCAGCAGCCCTTCACAGGGGTCTGGAAACACCATATATTTT. Its protein product is CASSPSQGSGNTIYF. Full variable domain (rest looked up from reference TRBV3-1 and TRBJ1-3): DTAVSQTPKYLVTQMGNDKSIKCEQNLGHDTMYWYKQDSKKFLKIMFSYNNKELIINETVPNRFSPKSPDKAHLNLHINSLELGDSAVYFCASSPSQGSGNTIYFGEGSWLTVV.